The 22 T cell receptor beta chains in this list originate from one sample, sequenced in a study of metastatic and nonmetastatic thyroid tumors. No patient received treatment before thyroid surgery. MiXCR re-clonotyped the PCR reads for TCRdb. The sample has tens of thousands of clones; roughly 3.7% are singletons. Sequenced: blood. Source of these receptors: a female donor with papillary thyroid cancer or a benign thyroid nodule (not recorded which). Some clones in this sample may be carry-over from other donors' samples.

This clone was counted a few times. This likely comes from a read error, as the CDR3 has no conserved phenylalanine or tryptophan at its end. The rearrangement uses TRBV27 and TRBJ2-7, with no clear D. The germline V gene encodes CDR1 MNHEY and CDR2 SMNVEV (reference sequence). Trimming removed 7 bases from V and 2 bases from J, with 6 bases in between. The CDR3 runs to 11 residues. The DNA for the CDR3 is TGTGCCAGCATCAACACCTACGAGCAGTACTTA. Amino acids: CASINTYEQYL.

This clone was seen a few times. The CDR3 loop is CSARAGGIDTQYF. CDR3 nucleotide sequence: TGCAGTGCTAGAGCAGGGGGAATAGATACGCAGTATTTT. V gene TRBV20-1 combines with J gene TRBJ2-3; 7 bases are shared with TRBD1. The germline V gene encodes CDR1 DFQATT and CDR2 SNEGSKA (reference sequence). Trimming cost V 1 base and J 5 bases; bases outside gene matches: 3. CDR3 length: 13 amino acids.

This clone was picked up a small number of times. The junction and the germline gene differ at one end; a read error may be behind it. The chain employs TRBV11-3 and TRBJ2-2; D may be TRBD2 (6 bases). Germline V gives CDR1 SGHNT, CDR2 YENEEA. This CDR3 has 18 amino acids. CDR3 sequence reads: CANSPRGCWGGITGELFF. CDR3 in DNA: TGTGCCAACAGCCCCAGAGGATGCTGGGGAGGTATCACCGGGGAGCTGTTTTTT.

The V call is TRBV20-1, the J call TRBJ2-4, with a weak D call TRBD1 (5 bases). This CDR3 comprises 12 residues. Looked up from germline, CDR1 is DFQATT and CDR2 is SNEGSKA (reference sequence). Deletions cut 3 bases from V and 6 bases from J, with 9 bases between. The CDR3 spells CSARTDRNIQYF. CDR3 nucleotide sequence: TGCAGTGCTAGGACAGACAGAAACATTCAGTACTTC.

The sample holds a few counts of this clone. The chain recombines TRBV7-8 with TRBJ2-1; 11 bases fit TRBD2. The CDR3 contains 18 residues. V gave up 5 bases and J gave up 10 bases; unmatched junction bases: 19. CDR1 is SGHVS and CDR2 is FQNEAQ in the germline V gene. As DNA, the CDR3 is TGTGCCAGCAGCCGATACCGCGTCATTAGCGGGAGGGAGAGGGAGCAGTTCTTC. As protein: CASSRYRVISGREREQFF.

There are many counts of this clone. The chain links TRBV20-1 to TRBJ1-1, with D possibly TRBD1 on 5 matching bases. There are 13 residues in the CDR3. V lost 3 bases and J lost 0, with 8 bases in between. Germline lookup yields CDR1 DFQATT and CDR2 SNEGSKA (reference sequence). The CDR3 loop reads CSASRDLNTEAFF. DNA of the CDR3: TGCAGTGCTAGCAGGGACCTGAACACTGAAGCTTTCTTT.

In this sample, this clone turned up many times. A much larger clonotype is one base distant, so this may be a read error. CDR3 sequence reads: CASSRYVTGAEKLFF. The DNA for the CDR3 is TGTGCCAGCAGCCGGTACGTGACAGGGGCTGAAAAACTGTTTTTT. The chain combines TRBV5-6 with TRBJ1-4, with 8 bases fitting TRBD1. V lost 4 bases and J lost 7; bases outside the gene matches: 9. Germline V CDR1 and CDR2: SGHDT, YYEEEE. The CDR3 is 15 amino acids.

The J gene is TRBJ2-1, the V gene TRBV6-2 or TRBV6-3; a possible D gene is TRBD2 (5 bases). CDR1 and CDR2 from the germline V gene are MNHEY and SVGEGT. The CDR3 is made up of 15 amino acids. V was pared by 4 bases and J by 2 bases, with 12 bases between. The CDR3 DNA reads TGTGCCAGCAGTTCCCCAACTAGGACCTACAATGAGCAGTTCTTC. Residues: CASSSPTRTYNEQFF.

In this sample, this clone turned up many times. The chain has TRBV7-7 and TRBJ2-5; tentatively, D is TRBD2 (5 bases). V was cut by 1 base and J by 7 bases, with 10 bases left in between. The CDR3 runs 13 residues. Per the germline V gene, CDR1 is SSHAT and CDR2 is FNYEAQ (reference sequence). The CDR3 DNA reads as TGTGCCAGCAGCTTAGACACGGGATGGACCCAGTACTTC. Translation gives CASSLDTGWTQYF.

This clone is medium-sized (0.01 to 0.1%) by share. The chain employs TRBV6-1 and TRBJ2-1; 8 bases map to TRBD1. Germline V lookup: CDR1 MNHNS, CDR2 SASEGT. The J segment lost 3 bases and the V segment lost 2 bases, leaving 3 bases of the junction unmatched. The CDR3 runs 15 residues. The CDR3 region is CASSEQGAVYNEQFF. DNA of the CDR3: TGTGCCAGCAGTGAACAGGGGGCCGTCTACAATGAGCAGTTCTTC.

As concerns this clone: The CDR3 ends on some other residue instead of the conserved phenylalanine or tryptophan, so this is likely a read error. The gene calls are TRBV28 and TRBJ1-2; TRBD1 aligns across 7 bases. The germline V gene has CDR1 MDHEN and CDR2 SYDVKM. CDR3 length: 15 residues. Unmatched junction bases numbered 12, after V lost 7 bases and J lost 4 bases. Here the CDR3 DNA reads TGTGCCAGCATTCCTCCACAGGGGTTTGGCTATGGCTACACCCTC. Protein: CASIPPQGFGYGYTL.

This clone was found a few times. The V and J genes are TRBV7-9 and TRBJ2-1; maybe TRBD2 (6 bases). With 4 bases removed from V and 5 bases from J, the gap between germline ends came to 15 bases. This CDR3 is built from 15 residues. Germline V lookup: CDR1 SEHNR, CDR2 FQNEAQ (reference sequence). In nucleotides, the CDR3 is TGTGCCAGCAGCTACACCCCGGGACTGGACAATGAGCAGTTCTTC. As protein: CASSYTPGLDNEQFF.

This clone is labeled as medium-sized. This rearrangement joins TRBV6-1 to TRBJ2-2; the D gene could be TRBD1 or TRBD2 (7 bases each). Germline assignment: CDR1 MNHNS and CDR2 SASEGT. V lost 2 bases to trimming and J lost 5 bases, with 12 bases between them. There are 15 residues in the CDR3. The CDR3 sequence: CASSEQGGGTGELFF. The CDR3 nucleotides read TGTGCCAGCAGTGAACAGGGGGGGGGAACCGGGGAGCTGTTTTTT.

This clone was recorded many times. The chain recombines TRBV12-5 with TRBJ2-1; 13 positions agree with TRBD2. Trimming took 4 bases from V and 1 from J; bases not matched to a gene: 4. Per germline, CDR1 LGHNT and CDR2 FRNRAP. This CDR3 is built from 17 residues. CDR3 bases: TGTGCTAGTGGTTCCGGACTAGCGGGAGTGTCCTACAATGAGCAGTTCTTC. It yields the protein CASGSGLAGVSYNEQFF.

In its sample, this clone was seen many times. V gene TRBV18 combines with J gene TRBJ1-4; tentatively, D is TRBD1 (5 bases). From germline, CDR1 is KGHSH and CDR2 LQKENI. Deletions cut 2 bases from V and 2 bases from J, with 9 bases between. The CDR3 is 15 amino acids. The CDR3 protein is CASSPSQGTNEKLFF. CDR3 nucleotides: TGTGCCAGCTCACCATCCCAGGGTACTAATGAAAAACTGTTTTTT.

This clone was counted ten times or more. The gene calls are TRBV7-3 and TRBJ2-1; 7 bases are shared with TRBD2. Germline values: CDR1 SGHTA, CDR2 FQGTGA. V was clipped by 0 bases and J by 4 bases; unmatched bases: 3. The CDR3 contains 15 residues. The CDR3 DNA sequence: TGTGCCAGCAGCTTAACTAGCGGGCTATACAATGAGCAGTTCTTC. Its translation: CASSLTSGLYNEQFF.

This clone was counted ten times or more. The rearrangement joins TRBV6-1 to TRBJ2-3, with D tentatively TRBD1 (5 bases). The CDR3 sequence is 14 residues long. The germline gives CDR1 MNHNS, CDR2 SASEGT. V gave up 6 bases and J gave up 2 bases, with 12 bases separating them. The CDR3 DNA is TGTGCCAGCAGCCCCAGGGTTAACACAGATACGCAGTATTTT. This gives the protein CASSPRVNTDTQYF.

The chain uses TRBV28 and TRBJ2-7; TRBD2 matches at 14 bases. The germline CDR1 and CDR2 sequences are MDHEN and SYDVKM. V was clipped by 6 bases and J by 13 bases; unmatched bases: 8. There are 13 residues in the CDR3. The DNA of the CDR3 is TGTGCCAGCAGGACTAGCGGGAGGGATGGGCATTACTTC. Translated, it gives CASRTSGRDGHYF.

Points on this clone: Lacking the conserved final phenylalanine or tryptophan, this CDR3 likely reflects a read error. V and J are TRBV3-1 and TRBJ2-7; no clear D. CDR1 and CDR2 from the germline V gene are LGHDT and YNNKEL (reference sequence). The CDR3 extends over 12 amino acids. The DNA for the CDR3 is TGTGTCAGCAGCCAAGATCTCCACGAGCAGTACTCC. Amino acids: CVSSQDLHEQYS.

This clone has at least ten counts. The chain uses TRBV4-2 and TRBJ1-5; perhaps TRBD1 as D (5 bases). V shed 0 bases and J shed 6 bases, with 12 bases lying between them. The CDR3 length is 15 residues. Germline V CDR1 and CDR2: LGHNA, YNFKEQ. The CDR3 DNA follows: TGTGCCAGCAGCCAAGATTTAGGGGTAGGTCAGCCCCAGCATTTT. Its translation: CASSQDLGVGQPQHF.

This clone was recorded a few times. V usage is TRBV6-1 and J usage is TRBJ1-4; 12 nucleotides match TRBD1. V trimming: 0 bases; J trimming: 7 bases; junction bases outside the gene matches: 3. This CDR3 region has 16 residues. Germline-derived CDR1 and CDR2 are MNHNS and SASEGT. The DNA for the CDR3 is TGTGCCAGCAGTGAAGCGCCGGGACAGGGGGCTGAAAAACTGTTTTTT. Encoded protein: CASSEAPGQGAEKLFF.

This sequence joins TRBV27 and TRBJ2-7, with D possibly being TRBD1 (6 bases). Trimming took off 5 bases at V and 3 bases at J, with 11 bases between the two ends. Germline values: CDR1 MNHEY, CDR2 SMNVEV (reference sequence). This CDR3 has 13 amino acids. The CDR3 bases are TGTGCCAGCAGTATCAAAGGGGGCTACGAGCAGTACTTC. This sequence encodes CASSIKGGYEQYF.